This T cell receptor (beta chain) emerged from a study of T-cell memory formation after mild COVID-19. About the study: The study found TCR clusters largely donor specific.

A 5'RACE reaction primed in the constant segment made cDNA libraries of TCR alpha and TCR beta, and these carried sample barcodes and UMIs. From the 5' RACE reads, TCRdb called clonotypes with MiXCR, one entry per CDR3 protein. The sample shows about 440,000 distinct CDR3 sequences, 20% of them seen only once. This CDR3 contains 14 residues. Germline values: CDR1 SNHLY, CDR2 FYNNEI. V lost 5 bases to trimming and J lost 0 bases, with 10 bases between them. Study-level findings and limits: Clones that got smaller from day 15 to 85 had even CD4/CD8, while clones growing later tipped toward CD4+. Memory cells collected pre-infection included some clones that later responded, suggesting cross-reactive memory joined.

Only a few counts were recorded for this clonotype. The antigen is unknown. The clonotype originates from an adult woman who had mild COVID-19 (a few samples of this study predate the infection). Cell type and time point are not known. This rearrangement joins TRBV2 to TRBJ1-1; no reliable D call. Source material: PBMCs or a T cell subset sorted from them (not recorded which). CDR3 in amino acids: CASSQAVMNTEAFF. For the CDR3, the DNA is TGTGCCAGCAGTCAGGCAGTCATGAACACTGAAGCTTTCTTT.